The sequence of this T cell receptor beta chain was determined in a study of control samples from healthy donors and cancer patients. V was clipped by 0 bases and J by 8 bases, with 18 bases between them. The CDR3 is made up of 16 amino acids. Germline lookup yields CDR1 SGHRS and CDR2 YFSETQ. Repertoires were generated with immunoSEQ multiplex PCR, while TCRdb's copy carries only in-frame clones and drops some. The table lists fewer than 200,000 clones, 85% to 90% of them singletons. The chain employs TRBV5-1 and TRBJ1-3; D gene uncertain. The clonotype was recovered from a woman in her 30s in good health. Sequenced material: blood. The CDR3 DNA follows: TGCGCCAGCAGCTTGGGGGAGCTAATCAATAGAGACACCATATATTTT. It yields the protein CASSLGELINRDTIYF.